The next 30 T cell receptor beta chains were all read from a single sample in a study of blood T cell repertoires in COVID-19. The data were produced by immunoSEQ multiplex PCR, yet TCRdb's version contains in-frame clones alone and is incomplete. Among under 75,000 clones listed, more than 70% were seen once. Sequenced material: peripheral blood. The origin of the receptors is a human donor in a cohort sampled during active COVID-19.

The chain combines TRBV5-1 with TRBJ2-7, with 12 bases matching TRBD2. V lost 0 bases and J lost 1; bases outside the gene matches: 5. The CDR3 covers 17 residues. The germline V gene has CDR1 SGHRS and CDR2 YFSETQ. The CDR3 loop reads CASSLGPLAGGSYEQYF. The CDR3 DNA is TGCGCCAGCAGCTTGGGACCTCTAGCGGGGGGGTCCTACGAGCAGTACTTC.

CDR3 in DNA: TGTGCCAGCAGCCAAGATACAACTAGCGGGACCCAGTACTTC. Amino acids: CASSQDTTSGTQYF. This chain joins TRBV3-1 (or the pseudogene TRBV3-2) and TRBJ2-5; 8 nucleotides line up with TRBD2. The CDR3 consists of 14 residues. With V trimmed by 0 bases and J by 7 bases, 4 bases remained unmatched. Germline V gene sequence: CDR1 LGHDT, CDR2 YNNKEL (reference sequence).

The chain combines TRBV7-2 with TRBJ2-7; 9 bases line up with TRBD1. J lost 2 bases, V lost 1 base, and 9 bases had no gene match. Germline CDR1 reads SGHTA; CDR2 reads FQGNSA. The CDR3 consists of 17 residues. The CDR3: CASSLVGTGSPTYEQYF. CDR3 DNA: TGTGCCAGCAGCTTAGTCGGGACAGGGAGCCCAACCTACGAGCAGTACTTC.

The chain employs TRBV5-1 and TRBJ1-6; 10 positions agree with TRBD1. J gave up 7 bases and V 4 bases, and 11 bases lay outside the gene matches. Germline V CDR1 and CDR2: SGHRS, YFSETQ. This CDR3 has 17 residues. CDR3 sequence (DNA): TGCGCCAGCAGCGCACAGGACAGGGGGACTAGGAATTCACCCCTCCACTTT. Its protein product is CASSAQDRGTRNSPLHF.

Here the CDR3 reads CASSIRGSGNTIYF. The CDR3 nucleotides are TGTGCCAGTAGTATCAGGGGGAGCGGAAACACCATATATTTT. The rearrangement links TRBV19 to TRBJ1-3; 7 nucleotides align to TRBD1. The CDR3 totals 14 residues. From germline, CDR1 is LNHDA and CDR2 SQIVND (reference sequence). V dropped 3 bases and J dropped 4; count of bases not matched to a gene: 3.

The chain has TRBV18 and TRBJ2-2, with 10 nucleotides matching TRBD2. This CDR3 contains 16 residues. The V gene's germline CDR1 is KGHSH and CDR2 LQKENI. The ends lost 5 bases at V and 0 bases at J; junction bases unmatched: 3. CDR3 in amino acids: CASSYTSGTNTGELFF. The CDR3 DNA reads as TGTGCCAGCTCATATACTAGCGGGACGAACACCGGGGAGCTGTTTTTT.

V and J are TRBV6-5 and TRBJ2-7; 8 nucleotides match TRBD1. Trimming removed 6 bases from V and 3 bases from J; junction bases left unmatched: 7. Germline V gives CDR1 MNHEY, CDR2 SVGAGI. The CDR3 consists of 14 residues. CDR3 coding DNA: TGTGCCAGCAGGAGACCAGGACAGGGCTACGAGCAGTACTTC. It translates to CASRRPGQGYEQYF.

The chain has TRBV7-3 and TRBJ2-3, with 11 bases aligning to TRBD2. Germline V gives CDR1 SGHTA, CDR2 FQGTGA. Trimming cost V 4 bases and J 3 bases; bases outside gene matches: 3. This CDR3 is built from 15 residues. The CDR3 DNA reads as TGTGCCAGCAGCTATACTAGCGGGAGAACAGATACGCAGTATTTT. This codes for CASSYTSGRTDTQYF.

This chain links TRBV7-8 with TRBJ1-1; 7 positions match TRBD1. This CDR3 is 13 amino acids long. Per the germline V gene, CDR1 is SGHVS and CDR2 is FQNEAQ. With 5 bases clipped from V and 10 bases from J, the junction kept 10 bases outside the gene matches. In DNA form, the CDR3 reads TGTGCCAGCAGCCCTCGGGAGGGGGCTTCAGCTTTCTTT. This encodes CASSPREGASAFF. Full variable domain (remainder filled in from reference TRBV7-8 and TRBJ1-1): GAGVSQSPRYKVAKRGQDVALRCDPISGHVSLFWYQQALGQGPEFLTYFQNEAQLDKSGLPSDRFFAERPEGSVSTLKIQRTQQEDSAVYLCASSPREGASAFFGQGTRLTVV.

The rearrangement links TRBV29-1 to TRBJ1-1, with D perhaps matching TRBD1 (6 bases). Per germline, CDR1 SQVTM and CDR2 ANQGSEA. The length of the CDR3 is 11 residues. The ends were cut back, 6 bases at V and 3 bases at J, with 8 bases in the middle. CDR3 protein: CSVGTYTEAFF. In nucleotides, the CDR3 is TGCAGCGTCGGGACATACACTGAAGCTTTCTTT.

This rearrangement joins TRBV2 to TRBJ1-5; TRBD1 matches at 8 bases. Trimming removed 6 bases from V and 6 bases from J; junction bases left unmatched: 10. The CDR3 runs 15 residues. The V gene's germline CDR1 is SNHLY and CDR2 FYNNEI. The CDR3 loop reads CASSQARGLGQPQHF. CDR3 bases: TGTGCCAGCAGCCAGGCCAGGGGGCTGGGTCAGCCCCAGCATTTT.

V and J are TRBV6-4 and TRBJ2-1; tentatively, D is TRBD2 (7 bases). The CDR3 runs to 14 residues. CDR1 is MRHNA and CDR2 is SNTAGT in the germline V gene. Trimming left V 2 bases short and J 4 bases short, with 9 bases between. CDR3: CASSDRGAYNEQFF. In nucleotides, the CDR3 is TGTGCCAGCAGTGACCGGGGGGCGTACAATGAGCAGTTCTTC.

V gene TRBV19 combines with J gene TRBJ1-6; 9 bases are a match to TRBD1. The CDR3 has 15 amino acids. The V gene end was trimmed by 6 bases and the J gene end by 7 bases; junction bases not matched to a gene: 7. Germline loops: CDR1 LNHDA, CDR2 SQIVND (reference sequence). The CDR3 DNA follows: TGTGCCAGTAGAACACCCGGGACAGGGAATTCACCCCTCCACTTT. Translated: CASRTPGTGNSPLHF.

The CDR3 DNA reads TGTGCCAGCAGCCAAGATAGTCGGGGGGCGGATGTGACAGATACGCAGTATTTT. This encodes CASSQDSRGADVTDTQYF. The chain carries TRBV14 and TRBJ2-3; D may be TRBD2 (7 bases). Trimming left V 0 bases short and J 3 bases short, with 19 bases between. There are 18 residues in the CDR3. Germline CDR1 and CDR2: SGHDN and FVKESK.

The genes are TRBV11-2 and TRBJ1-5; D is unresolved. This CDR3 is 15 amino acids long. V was trimmed by 5 bases and J by 0 bases, leaving 11 bases between them. Germline lookup yields CDR1 SGHAT and CDR2 FQNNGV. This CDR3 reads CASSQDWNSNQPQHF. DNA of the CDR3: TGTGCCAGCAGCCAGGACTGGAATAGCAATCAGCCCCAGCATTTT.

This chain links TRBV29-1 with TRBJ2-3; 7 bases agree with TRBD2. With V trimmed by 4 bases and J by 2 bases, 6 bases remained unmatched. CDR3 length equals 14 residues. Germline lookup yields CDR1 SQVTM and CDR2 ANQGSEA. CDR3 loop: CSVGEGSLTDTQYF. The CDR3 DNA follows: TGCAGCGTTGGGGAGGGGTCTCTCACAGATACGCAGTATTTT.

V is TRBV18 and J is TRBJ1-3; D gene ambiguous. The CDR3 sequence is 15 residues long. Germline V gene lookup returns CDR1 KGHSH and CDR2 LQKENI. The V gene lost 1 base and the J gene lost 4 bases, with 11 bases spanning the gap. The CDR3 nucleotides read TGTGCCAGCTCACCACGAGGTTCTGAAGGAAACACCATATATTTT. Translating gives CASSPRGSEGNTIYF.

J is TRBJ1-5 and V is TRBV5-6; 9 bases are a match to TRBD1. CDR1 is SGHDT and CDR2 is YYEEEE in the germline V gene. The CDR3 contains 16 residues. The junction had 8 bases not matched to a gene; V was cut back by 3 bases and J by 4 bases. As DNA, the CDR3 is TGTGCCAGCAGCTCGCTCCGGGACAGGGCGAATCAGCCCCAGCATTTT. Protein: CASSSLRDRANQPQHF.

The chain carries TRBV19 and TRBJ1-5; 7 bases agree with TRBD1. The ends lost 6 bases at V and 0 bases at J; junction bases unmatched: 5. The CDR3 loop spans 15 amino acids. Germline CDR1 is LNHDA and CDR2 is SQIVND (reference sequence). This CDR3 is CASRPQGNSNQPQHF. CDR3 DNA sequence: TGTGCCAGTAGACCACAGGGGAATAGCAATCAGCCCCAGCATTTT.

This chain links TRBV5-1 with TRBJ2-7; 8 bases align to TRBD1. The germline CDR1 and CDR2 sequences are SGHRS and YFSETQ. The CDR3 spans 12 residues. With V trimmed by 4 bases and J by 12 bases, 9 bases remained unmatched. The CDR3 loop is CASSPGQGWVYF. The CDR3 region has the DNA TGCGCCAGCAGCCCCGGACAGGGCTGGGTGTACTTC. Complete variable domain (other parts from reference TRBV5-1 and TRBJ2-7): KAGVTQTPRYLIKTRGQQVTLSCSPISGHRSVSWYQQTPGQGLQFLFEYFSETQRNKGNFPGRFSGRQFSNSRSEMNVSTLELGDSALYLCASSPGQGWVYFGPGTRLTVT.

V usage is TRBV3-1 (or the pseudogene TRBV3-2) and J usage is TRBJ2-2; 9 bases line up with TRBD2. CDR3 size: 16 residues. J was trimmed by 0 bases and V by 4 bases; bases with no gene match: 3. CDR1 is LGHDT and CDR2 is YNNKEL in the germline V gene (reference sequence). The CDR3 nucleotides are TGTGCCAGCAGCCCTCGACTAGCGGCGAACACCGGGGAGCTGTTTTTT. It translates to CASSPRLAANTGELFF.

This chain joins TRBV6-4 and TRBJ2-1; 9 nucleotides agree with TRBD2. The CDR3 has 16 amino acids. Looked up from germline, CDR1 is MRHNA and CDR2 is SNTAGT. V lost 4 bases, J lost 10 bases, and 14 bases stayed unmatched. CDR3 in DNA: TGTGCCAGCAGTGTCAGTAGCGGGGGCCTTAGGGGGGAGCAGTTCTTC. Translated, it gives CASSVSSGGLRGEQFF.

This sequence joins TRBV12-3 or TRBV12-4 and TRBJ2-7, with TRBD2 as a possible D gene (5 bases). The CDR3 sequence is 13 residues long. Trimming stripped 6 bases from V and 2 bases from J, with 11 bases between. The CDR3 DNA is TGTGCCAGCAGCCGGACTGGCCCCTACGAGCAGTACTTC. Translation gives CASSRTGPYEQYF.

The chain couples TRBV27 to TRBJ1-6, with D possibly TRBD1 on 5 matching bases. The germline V gene has CDR1 MNHEY and CDR2 SMNVEV (reference sequence). The CDR3 consists of 14 residues. Trimming cost V 1 base and J 6 bases, with 7 bases left between them. The CDR3 nucleotides read TGTGCCAGCAGTTTATATCAGGGTAATTCACCCCTCCACTTT. This gives the protein CASSLYQGNSPLHF.

This clone was seen just once. This chain uses TRBV30 with TRBJ1-1; TRBD1 matches 9 bases. Trimming at V came to 4 bases and at J to 10 bases, leaving 10 bases not matched to a gene. The CDR3 length is 13 residues. The V gene's germline CDR1 is GTSNPN and CDR2 SVGIG (reference sequence). The CDR3: CAWTRDRASGAFF. The DNA of the CDR3 is TGTGCCTGGACAAGGGACAGGGCTAGTGGAGCTTTCTTT.

The chain carries TRBV7-9 and TRBJ2-1; D remains ambiguous. Trimming cost V 3 bases and J 4 bases, with 7 bases left between them. Germline-derived CDR1 and CDR2 are SEHNR and FQNEAQ (reference sequence). This CDR3 spans 13 amino acids. CDR3 sequence reads: CASSFGGYNEQFF. The CDR3 nucleotides are TGTGCCAGCAGCTTCGGCGGATACAATGAGCAGTTCTTC.

The chain employs TRBV27 and TRBJ2-7; 7 bases are a match to TRBD1. There are 14 residues in the CDR3. V was clipped by 3 bases and J by 3 bases; unmatched bases: 5. Per germline, CDR1 MNHEY and CDR2 SMNVEV (reference sequence). The DNA of the CDR3 is TGTGCCAGCAGTTTTTCCAGGGACAGCTACGAGCAGTACTTC. Protein sequence: CASSFSRDSYEQYF.

J is TRBJ2-1 and V is TRBV18, with 9 bases fitting TRBD2. This CDR3 has 21 residues. V was clipped by 2 bases and J by 0 bases; unmatched bases: 17. Germline CDR1 reads KGHSH; CDR2 reads LQKENI. The CDR3 loop reads CASSPMSGGTSIQFSYNEQFF. Written as DNA, the CDR3 is TGTGCCAGCTCACCAATGAGTGGGGGGACTAGCATTCAATTCTCCTACAATGAGCAGTTCTTC.

This rearrangement joins TRBV5-8 to TRBJ1-5; D remains unclear. V was pared by 1 base and J by 6 bases, with 8 bases between. The CDR3 runs 13 residues. The germline CDR1 and CDR2 sequences are SGHTS and YDEGEE. This CDR3 reads CASSLRPGQPQHF. CDR3 DNA sequence: TGTGCCAGCAGCTTGCGTCCAGGTCAGCCCCAGCATTTT. The full variable domain, its missing parts supplied by reference TRBV5-8 and TRBJ1-5, is EAGVTQSPTHLIKTRGQQATLRCSPISGHTSVYWYQQALGLGLQFLLWYDEGEERNRGNFPPRFSGRQFPNYSSELNVNALELEDSALYLCASSLRPGQPQHFGDGTRLSIL.

This clone appeared once. The rearrangement joins TRBV19 to TRBJ1-6; no clear D. Germline CDR1 LNHDA, CDR2 SQIVND (reference sequence). The CDR3 has 14 residues. V was pared by 4 bases and J by 9 bases, with 13 bases between. The CDR3 loop reads CASSTEGEGSPLHF. Here the CDR3 DNA reads TGTGCCAGTAGTACAGAAGGTGAGGGTTCACCCCTCCACTTT.